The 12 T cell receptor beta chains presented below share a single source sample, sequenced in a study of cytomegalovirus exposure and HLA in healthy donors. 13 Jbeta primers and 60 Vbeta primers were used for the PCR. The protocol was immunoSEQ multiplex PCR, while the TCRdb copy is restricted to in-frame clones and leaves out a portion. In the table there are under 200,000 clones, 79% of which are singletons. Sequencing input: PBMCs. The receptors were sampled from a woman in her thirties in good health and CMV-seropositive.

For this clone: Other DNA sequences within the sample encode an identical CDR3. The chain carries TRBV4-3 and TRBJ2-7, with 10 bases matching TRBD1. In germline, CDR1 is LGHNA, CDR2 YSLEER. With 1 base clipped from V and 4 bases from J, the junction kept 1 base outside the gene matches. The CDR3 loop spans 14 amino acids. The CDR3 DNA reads TGCGCCAGCAGCCAAGGACAGGGGGCTTACGAGCAGTACTTC. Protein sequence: CASSQGQGAYEQYF.

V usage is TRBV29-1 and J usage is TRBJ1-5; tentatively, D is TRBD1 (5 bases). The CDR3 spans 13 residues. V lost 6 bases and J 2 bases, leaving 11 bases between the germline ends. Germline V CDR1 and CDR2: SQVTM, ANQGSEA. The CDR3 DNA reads TGCAGCGTCGGATGGGGGGGCAATCAGCCCCAGCATTTT. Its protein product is CSVGWGGNQPQHF.

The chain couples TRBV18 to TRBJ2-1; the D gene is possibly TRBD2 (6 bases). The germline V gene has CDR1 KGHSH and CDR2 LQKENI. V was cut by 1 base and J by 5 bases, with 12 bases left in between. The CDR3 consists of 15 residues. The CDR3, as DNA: TGTGCCAGCTCACCACGAGAGGGGAGGAACAATGAGCAGTTCTTC. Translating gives CASSPREGRNNEQFF.

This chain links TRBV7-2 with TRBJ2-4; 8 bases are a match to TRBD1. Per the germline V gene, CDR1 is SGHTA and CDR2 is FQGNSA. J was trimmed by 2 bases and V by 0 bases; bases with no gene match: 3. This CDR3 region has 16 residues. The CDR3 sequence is CASSLAYRGTKNIQYF. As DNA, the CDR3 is TGTGCCAGCAGCTTAGCATACAGGGGGACCAAAAACATTCAGTACTTC. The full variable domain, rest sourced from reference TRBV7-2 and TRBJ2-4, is GAGVSQSPSNKVTEKGKDVELRCDPISGHTALYWYRQSLGQGLEFLIYFQGNSAPDKSGLPSDRFSAERTGGSVSTLTIQRTQQEDSAVYLCASSLAYRGTKNIQYFGAGTRLSVL.

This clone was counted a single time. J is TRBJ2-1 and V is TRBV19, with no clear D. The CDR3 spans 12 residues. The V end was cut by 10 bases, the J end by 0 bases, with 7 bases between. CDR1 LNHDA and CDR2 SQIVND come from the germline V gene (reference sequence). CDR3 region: CAIQSSYNEQFF. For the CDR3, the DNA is TGTGCCATACAGAGCTCCTACAATGAGCAGTTCTTC.

CDR3 sequence: CASSSMGRTDTQYF. DNA for the CDR3: TGTGCCAGCAGCTCCATGGGCCGCACAGATACGCAGTATTTT. The chain couples TRBV13 to TRBJ2-3; D is unclear. Germline V gene lookup returns CDR1 PRHDT and CDR2 FYEKMQ (reference sequence). CDR3 length equals 14 residues. Trimming removed 4 bases at V and 1 base at J, with 9 bases between.

The CDR3 loop is CASSSTTSGNYNEQFF. The CDR3 bases are TGTGCCAGCAGTTCCACGACTAGCGGGAACTACAATGAGCAGTTCTTC. The chain joins TRBV28 to TRBJ2-1; 11 positions agree with TRBD2. Germline V lookup: CDR1 MDHEN, CDR2 SYDVKM. This CDR3 region has 16 residues. The V gene end was trimmed by 4 bases and the J gene end by 3 bases; junction bases not matched to a gene: 5.

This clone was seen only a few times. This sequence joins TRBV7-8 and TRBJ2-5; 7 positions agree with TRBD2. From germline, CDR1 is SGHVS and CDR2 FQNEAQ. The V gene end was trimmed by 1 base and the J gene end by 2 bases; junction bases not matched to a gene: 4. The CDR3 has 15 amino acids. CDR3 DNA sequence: TGTGCCAGCAGCTTAGGCGGGGGTCTTCAAGAGACCCAGTACTTC. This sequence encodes CASSLGGGLQETQYF.

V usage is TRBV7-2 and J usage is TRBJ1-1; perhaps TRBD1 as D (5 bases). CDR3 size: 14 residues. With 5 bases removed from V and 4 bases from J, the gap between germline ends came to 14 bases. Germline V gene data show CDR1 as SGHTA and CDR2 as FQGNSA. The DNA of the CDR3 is TGTGCCAGCAGCGGGTGGGGCAGCACCACTGAAGCTTTCTTT. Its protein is CASSGWGSTTEAFF. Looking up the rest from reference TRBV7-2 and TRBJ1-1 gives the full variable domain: GAGVSQSPSNKVTEKGKDVELRCDPISGHTALYWYRQSLGQGLEFLIYFQGNSAPDKSGLPSDRFSAERTGGSVSTLTIQRTQQEDSAVYLCASSGWGSTTEAFFGQGTRLTVV.

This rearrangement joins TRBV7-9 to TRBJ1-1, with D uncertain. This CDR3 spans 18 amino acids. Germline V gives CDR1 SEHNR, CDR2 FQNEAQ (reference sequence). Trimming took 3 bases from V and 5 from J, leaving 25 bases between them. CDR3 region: CASSFWHPQAQRLTEAFF. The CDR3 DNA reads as TGTGCCAGCAGCTTTTGGCACCCTCAGGCCCAAAGGCTTACTGAAGCTTTCTTT. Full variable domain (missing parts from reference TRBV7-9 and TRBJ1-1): DTGVSQNPRHKITKRGQNVTFRCDPISEHNRLYWYRQTLGQGPEFLTYFQNEAQLEKSRLLSDRFSAERPKGSFSTLEIQRTEQGDSAMYLCASSFWHPQAQRLTEAFFGQGTRLTVV.

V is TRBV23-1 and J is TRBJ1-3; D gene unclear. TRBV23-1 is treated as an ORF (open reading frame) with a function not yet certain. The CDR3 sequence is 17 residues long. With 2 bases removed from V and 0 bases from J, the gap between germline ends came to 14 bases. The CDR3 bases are TGCGCCAGCAGTCAACGAGTGGAGGGATGCTCTGGAAACACCATATATTTT. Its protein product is CASSQRVEGCSGNTIYF.

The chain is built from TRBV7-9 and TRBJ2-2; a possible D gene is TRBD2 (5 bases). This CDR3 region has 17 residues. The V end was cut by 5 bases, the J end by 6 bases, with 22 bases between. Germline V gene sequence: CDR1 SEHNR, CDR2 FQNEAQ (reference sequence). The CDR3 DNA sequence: TGTGCCAGCAGCCCGCGTCTCCGAGGGAGTCCTGCCGGGGAGCTGTTTTTT. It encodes CASSPRLRGSPAGELFF.